This is a list of T cell receptor beta chains from one sample in a study of blood T cell repertoires in COVID-19. TCRdb keeps only in-frame clones here, not all; method: immunoSEQ multiplex PCR. This sample yields about 83,000 clones, of which 87% are seen a single time; 3% belongs to the top ten. Sequenced: peripheral blood. The receptor set was obtained from a woman aged 45-65 years with active or convalescent COVID-19. The CDR3 runs from the conserved cysteine through the conserved F or W. The D gene is left open where the match is weak. Clone size appears in some rows only: once, few, many, or a class for an expanded clone.

v_gene	abundance	j_gene	d_gene	CDR3aa	CDR3nt
TRBV7-9	NA	TRBJ2-2	NA	CASSLAHGAGELFF	TGTGCCAGCAGCTTGGCCCACGGGGCCGGGGAGCTGTTTTTT
TRBV7-2	NA	TRBJ1-2	NA	CASSLGGPEYTF	TGTGCCAGCAGCCTCGGGGGGCCGGAGTACACCTTC
TRBV19	NA	TRBJ1-5	TRBD1	CASSPRQGRGNQPQHF	TGTGCCAGTAGTCCCCGACAGGGAAGGGGCAATCAGCCCCAGCATTTT
TRBV5-1	NA	TRBJ2-3	NA	CASSAREWSSTDTQYF	TGCGCCAGCAGCGCACGGGAATGGTCTAGCACAGATACGCAGTATTTT
TRBV21-1	NA	TRBJ1-5	NA	CASRLTGTDSNQPQHF	TGTGCCAGCCGACTGACAGGAACGGATAGCAATCAGCCCCAGCATTTT
TRBV7-2	NA	TRBJ2-1	NA	CASSPPGRDNEQFF	TGTGCCAGCAGCCCTCCCGGCCGGGACAATGAGCAGTTCTTC
TRBV27	NA	TRBJ1-5	NA	CASSLQSDQPQHF	TGTGCCAGCAGCCTCCAGTCCGATCAGCCCCAGCATTTT
TRBV7-2	NA	TRBJ2-2	TRBD1	CASSLSGTANTGELFF	TGTGCCAGCAGCTTATCGGGGACAGCGAACACCGGGGAGCTGTTTTTT
TRBV30	once	TRBJ2-2	TRBD1	CAWDRGLGVTGELFF	TGTGCCTGGGACAGGGGGCTGGGGGTGACCGGGGAGCTGTTTTTT
TRBV12-5	NA	TRBJ1-1	TRBD1	CASGFRGLLGGPGGPNTEAFF	TGTGCTAGTGGTTTCCGTGGTCTTCTGGGGGGGCCAGGGGGCCCAAACACTGAAGCTTTCTTT
TRBV14	NA	TRBJ2-7	NA	CASSHRLNF	TGTGCCAGCAGCCACAGGCTGAACTTC
TRBV20-1	NA	TRBJ2-5	NA	CSASSGLSLQETQYF	TGCAGTGCTAGTTCCGGACTCTCACTCCAAGAGACCCAGTACTTC
TRBV6-5	NA	TRBJ2-5	TRBD1	CASSYSGQGVGETQYF	TGTGCCAGCAGTTACTCGGGACAGGGAGTAGGAGAGACCCAGTACTTC
TRBV9	NA	TRBJ2-2	NA	CASSVLADPNTGELFF	TGTGCCAGCAGCGTATTAGCCGATCCGAACACCGGGGAGCTGTTTTTT
TRBV6-5	NA	TRBJ2-5	TRBD2	CASRDSGGAYETQYF	TGTGCCAGCAGGGATAGCGGGGGGGCGTATGAGACCCAGTACTTC
TRBV21-1	NA	TRBJ2-1	NA	CAKPFRAGGSVEYNEQFF	TGTGCCAAGCCCTTCCGGGCGGGGGGTTCGGTGGAGTACAATGAGCAGTTCTTC
TRBV30	NA	TRBJ1-2	TRBD1	CAWNSRTGGLGYTF	TGTGCCTGGAATTCACGGACAGGGGGCCTTGGCTACACCTTC
TRBV6-2/TRBV6-3	NA	TRBJ2-3	NA	CASSYGFPSDTQYF	TGTGCCAGCAGTTACGGCTTCCCGTCAGATACGCAGTATTTT
TRBV9	once	TRBJ1-6	NA	CASSPEGGYNSPLHF	TGTGCCAGCAGTCCGGAAGGGGGATATAATTCACCCCTCCACTTT
TRBV5-6	NA	TRBJ2-7	NA	CASSLVGRDEQYF	TGTGCCAGCAGCTTGGTAGGCCGGGACGAGCAGTACTTC
TRBV2	NA	TRBJ2-7	NA	CASSERDEQYF	TGTGCCAGCAGTGAGAGGGACGAGCAGTACTTC
TRBV10-3	NA	TRBJ1-2	NA	CAISTEQVSGYTF	TGTGCCATCAGTACAGAACAGGTTAGCGGCTACACCTTC
TRBV6-2/TRBV6-3	NA	TRBJ1-4	NA	CASSYVPGQPNEKLFF	TGTGCCAGCAGTTACGTCCCGGGACAACCCAATGAAAAACTGTTTTTT
TRBV27	NA	TRBJ2-3	TRBD2	CASSLRFGLAGVQDTQYF	TGTGCCAGCAGTTTAAGGTTCGGGCTAGCGGGGGTTCAAGATACGCAGTATTTT
TRBV19	NA	TRBJ1-5	NA	CASIEQGKDQPQHF	TGTGCCAGTATAGAACAGGGCAAGGATCAGCCCCAGCATTTT
TRBV7-9	NA	TRBJ2-2	NA	CASSPVMNTGELFF	TGTGCCAGCAGCCCGGTCATGAACACCGGGGAGCTGTTTTTT
TRBV2	NA	TRBJ2-5	NA	CASTFSRYQETQYF	TGTGCCAGCACGTTCTCGAGGTACCAAGAGACCCAGTACTTC
TRBV3-1/TRBV3-2	NA	TRBJ1-1	NA	CASSHTGWTEAFF	TGTGCCAGCAGCCACACAGGGTGGACTGAAGCTTTCTTT
TRBV5-4	NA	TRBJ1-2	TRBD1	CASSSGTATGVDGYTF	TGTGCCAGCAGCTCAGGAACCGCTACAGGGGTGGATGGCTACACCTTC
TRBV3-1/TRBV3-2	NA	TRBJ1-4	NA	CASSQRRGGKANEKLFF	TGTGCCAGCAGCCAACGCCGCGGGGGGAAGGCAAATGAAAAACTGTTTTTT
TRBV18	NA	TRBJ1-4	NA	CASSARFTTSTNEKLFF	TGTGCCAGCTCGGCAAGGTTCACTACGTCAACTAATGAAAAACTGTTTTTT
TRBV5-1	NA	TRBJ2-1	TRBD1	CASSDLQGSSYNEQFF	TGCGCCAGCAGCGACCTACAGGGGAGCTCCTACAATGAGCAGTTCTTC
TRBV11-2	NA	TRBJ2-1	TRBD2	CASSLDSGGWHNEQFF	TGTGCCAGCAGCTTAGATAGCGGGGGGTGGCACAATGAGCAGTTCTTC
TRBV19	once	TRBJ2-6	NA	CASSKRGSGANVLTF	TGTGCCAGTAGTAAAAGGGGCTCGGGGGCCAACGTCCTGACTTTC
TRBV18	few	TRBJ2-2	NA	CASSPQGTGELFF	TGTGCCAGCTCACCTCAGGGGACCGGGGAGCTGTTTTTT
TRBV19	NA	TRBJ2-7	TRBD1	CASSIGTGSGEQYF	TGTGCCAGTAGTATCGGGACAGGGTCAGGAGAGCAGTACTTC
TRBV7-6	NA	TRBJ2-2	NA	CASSPGILTGELFF	TGTGCCAGCAGCCCCGGGATCCTCACCGGGGAGCTGTTTTTT
TRBV2	NA	TRBJ1-1	TRBD1	CASSTGGWTEAFF	TGTGCCAGCAGTACAGGGGGCTGGACTGAAGCTTTCTTT
TRBV12-3/TRBV12-4	NA	TRBJ1-2	TRBD1	CASSRQGAGGYTF	TGTGCCAGCAGCCGACAGGGGGCGGGTGGCTACACCTTC
TRBV24-1	NA	TRBJ2-7	TRBD1	CATSDPGQGASYEQYF	TGTGCCACCAGTGACCCGGGACAGGGGGCCTCCTACGAGCAGTACTTC
TRBV18	NA	TRBJ2-5	NA	CASSPPQKETQYF	TGTGCCAGCTCACCACCCCAGAAAGAGACCCAGTACTTC
TRBV7-8	NA	TRBJ1-3	NA	CASSLGSSGNTIYF	TGTGCCAGCAGCTTAGGGAGCTCTGGAAACACCATATATTTT
TRBV30	once	TRBJ2-3	TRBD2	CAWSSWTSGGTDTQYF	TGTGCCTGGAGTTCTTGGACTAGCGGGGGCACAGATACGCAGTATTTT